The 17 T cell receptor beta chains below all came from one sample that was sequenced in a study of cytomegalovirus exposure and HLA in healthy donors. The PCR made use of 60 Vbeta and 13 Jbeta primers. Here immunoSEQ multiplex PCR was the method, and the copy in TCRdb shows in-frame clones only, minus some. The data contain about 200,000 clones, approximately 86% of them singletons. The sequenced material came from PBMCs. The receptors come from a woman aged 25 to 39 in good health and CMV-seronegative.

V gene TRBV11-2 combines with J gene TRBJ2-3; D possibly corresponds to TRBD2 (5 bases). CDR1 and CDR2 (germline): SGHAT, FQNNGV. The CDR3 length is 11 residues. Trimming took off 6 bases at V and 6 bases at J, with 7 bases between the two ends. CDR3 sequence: CASSPGDTQYF. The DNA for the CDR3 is TGTGCCAGCAGTCCGGGGGATACGCAGTATTTT.

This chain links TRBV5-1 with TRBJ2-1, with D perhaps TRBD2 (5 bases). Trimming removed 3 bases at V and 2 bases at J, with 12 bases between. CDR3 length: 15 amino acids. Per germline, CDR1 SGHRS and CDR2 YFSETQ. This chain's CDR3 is CASSSQVSAYNEQFF. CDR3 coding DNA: TGCGCCAGCAGCTCGCAGGTTAGCGCCTACAATGAGCAGTTCTTC.

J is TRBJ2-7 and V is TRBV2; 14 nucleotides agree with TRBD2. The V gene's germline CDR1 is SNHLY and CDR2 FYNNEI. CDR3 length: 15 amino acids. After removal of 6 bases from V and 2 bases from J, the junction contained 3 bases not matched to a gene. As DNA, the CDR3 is TGTGCCAGCAGGAGGACTAGCGGGGGGACCTACGAGCAGTACTTC. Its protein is CASRRTSGGTYEQYF.

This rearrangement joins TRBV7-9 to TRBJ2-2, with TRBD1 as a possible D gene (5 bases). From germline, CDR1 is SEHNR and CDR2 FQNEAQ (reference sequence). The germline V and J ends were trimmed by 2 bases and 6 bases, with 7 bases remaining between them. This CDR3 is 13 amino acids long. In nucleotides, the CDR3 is TGTGCCAGCAGCTTATCAGGGTCCGGGGAGCTGTTTTTT. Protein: CASSLSGSGELFF.

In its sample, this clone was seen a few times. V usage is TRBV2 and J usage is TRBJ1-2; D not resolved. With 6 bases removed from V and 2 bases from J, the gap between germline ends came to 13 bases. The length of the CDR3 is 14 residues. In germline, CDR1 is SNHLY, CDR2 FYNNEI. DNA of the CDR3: TGTGCCAGCAGAAAGTGGGCTTCCAACTATGGCTACACCTTC. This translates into CASRKWASNYGYTF.

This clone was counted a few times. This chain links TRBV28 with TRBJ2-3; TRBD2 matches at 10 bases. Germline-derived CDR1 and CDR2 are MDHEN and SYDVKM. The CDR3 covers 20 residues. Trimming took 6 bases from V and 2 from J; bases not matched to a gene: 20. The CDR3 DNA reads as TGTGCCAGCAGCGAGTTGATAGCGGGGGGATCCCGGACCATCACAGATACGCAGTATTTT. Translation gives CASSELIAGGSRTITDTQYF.

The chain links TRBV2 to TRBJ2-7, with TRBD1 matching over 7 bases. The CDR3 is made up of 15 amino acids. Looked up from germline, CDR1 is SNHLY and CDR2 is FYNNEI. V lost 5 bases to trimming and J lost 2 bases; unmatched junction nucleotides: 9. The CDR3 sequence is CASSRPGQLTYEQYF. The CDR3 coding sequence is TGTGCCAGCAGTCGCCCGGGACAGCTAACCTACGAGCAGTACTTC.

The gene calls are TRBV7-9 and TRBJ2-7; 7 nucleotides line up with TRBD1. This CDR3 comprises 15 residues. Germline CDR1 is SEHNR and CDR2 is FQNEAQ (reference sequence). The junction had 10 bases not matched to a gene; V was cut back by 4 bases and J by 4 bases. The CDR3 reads CASSSRKGGLYEQYF. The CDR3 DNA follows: TGTGCCAGCAGCTCCCGGAAAGGGGGCCTATACGAGCAGTACTTC.

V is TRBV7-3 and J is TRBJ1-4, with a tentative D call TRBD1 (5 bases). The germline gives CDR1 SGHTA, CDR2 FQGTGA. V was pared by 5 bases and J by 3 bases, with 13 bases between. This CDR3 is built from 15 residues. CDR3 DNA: TGTGCCAGCAGCCTGGGGCGCCAGCCTAATGAAAAACTGTTTTTT. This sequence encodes CASSLGRQPNEKLFF. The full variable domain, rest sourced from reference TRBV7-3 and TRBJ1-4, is GAGVSQTPSNKVTEKGKYVELRCDPISGHTALYWYRQSLGQGPEFLIYFQGTGAADDSGLPNDRFFAVRPEGSVSTLKIQRTERGDSAVYLCASSLGRQPNEKLFFGSGTQLSVL.

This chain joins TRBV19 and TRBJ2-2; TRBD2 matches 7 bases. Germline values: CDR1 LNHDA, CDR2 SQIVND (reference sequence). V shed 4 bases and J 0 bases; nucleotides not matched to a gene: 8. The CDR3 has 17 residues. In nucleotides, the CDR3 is TGTGCCAGTAGTACAGATCGGACTAGAGCGAACACCGGGGAGCTGTTTTTT. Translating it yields CASSTDRTRANTGELFF.

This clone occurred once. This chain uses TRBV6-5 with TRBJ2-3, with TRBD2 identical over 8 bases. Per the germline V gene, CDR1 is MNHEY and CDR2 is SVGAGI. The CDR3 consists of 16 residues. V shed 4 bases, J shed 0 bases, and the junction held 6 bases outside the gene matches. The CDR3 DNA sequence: TGTGCCAGCAGTTTACAGCGGGGGTTGAGCACAGATACGCAGTATTTT. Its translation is CASSLQRGLSTDTQYF.

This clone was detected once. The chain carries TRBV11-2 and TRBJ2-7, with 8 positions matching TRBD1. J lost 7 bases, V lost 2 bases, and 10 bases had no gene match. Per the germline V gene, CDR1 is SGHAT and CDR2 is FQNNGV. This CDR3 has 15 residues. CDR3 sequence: CASSLLSGGLGEQYF. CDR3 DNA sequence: TGTGCCAGCAGCTTACTCTCAGGGGGCTTGGGAGAGCAGTACTTC.

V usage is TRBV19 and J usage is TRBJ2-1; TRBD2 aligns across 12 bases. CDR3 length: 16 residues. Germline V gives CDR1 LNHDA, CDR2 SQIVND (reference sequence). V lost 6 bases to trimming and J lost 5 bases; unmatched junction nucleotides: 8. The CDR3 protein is CASRQGLAGDHNEQFF. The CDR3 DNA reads TGTGCCAGTAGACAGGGACTAGCGGGTGATCACAATGAGCAGTTCTTC.

CDR3 residues: CASSWGPYQPQHF. The CDR3 coding sequence is TGTGCCAGCTCCTGGGGGCCTTATCAGCCCCAGCATTTT. The chain combines TRBV5-6 with TRBJ1-5; tentatively, D is TRBD1 (6 bases). V lost 7 bases, J lost 5 bases, and 13 bases lay in between. Germline-derived CDR1 and CDR2 are SGHDT and YYEEEE. The CDR3 sequence is 13 residues long.

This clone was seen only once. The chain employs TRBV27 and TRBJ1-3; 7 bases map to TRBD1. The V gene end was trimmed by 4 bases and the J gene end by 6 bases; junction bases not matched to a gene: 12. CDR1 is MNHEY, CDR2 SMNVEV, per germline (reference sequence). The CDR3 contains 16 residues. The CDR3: CASSSRQGSSLNTIYF. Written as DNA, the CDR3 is TGTGCCAGCAGTTCTAGACAGGGTTCAAGTCTAAACACCATATATTTT.

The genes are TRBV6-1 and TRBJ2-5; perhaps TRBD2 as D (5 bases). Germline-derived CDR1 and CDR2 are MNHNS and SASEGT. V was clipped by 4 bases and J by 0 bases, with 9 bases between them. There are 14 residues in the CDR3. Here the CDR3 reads CASSGEWYQETQYF. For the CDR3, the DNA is TGTGCCAGCAGTGGGGAGTGGTACCAAGAGACCCAGTACTTC.

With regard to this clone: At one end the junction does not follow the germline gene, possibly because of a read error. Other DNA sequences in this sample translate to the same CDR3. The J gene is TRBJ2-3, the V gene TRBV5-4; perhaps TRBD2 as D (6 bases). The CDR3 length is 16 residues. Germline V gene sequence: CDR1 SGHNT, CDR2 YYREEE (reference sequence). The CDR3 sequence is CASSLAAGLATDTQYF. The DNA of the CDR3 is TGTGCCAGCAGTTTGGCCGCGGGGCTAGCGACAGATACGCAGTATTTT.